This T cell receptor beta chain was recorded in a study of blood T cell repertoires in COVID-19. The wider study: T cells, B-cell-depleted T cells, or PBMCs supplied cDNA or gDNA.

Cohort allocation depended upon clinical history that participants reported. The CDR3 contains 12 residues. V dropped 4 bases and J dropped 5 bases, with 8 bases sitting between them. The V gene's germline CDR1 is MGHRA and CDR2 YSYEKL. Note on this clone: The identical CDR3 is also encoded by other nucleotide sequences in the sample.

The table came from immunoSEQ multiplex PCR; TCRdb's copy has only in-frame clones and leaves some out. The top ten clones hold roughly a tenth of a sample with a few hundred thousand clones, 86% of them seen once. The chain links TRBV4-1 to TRBJ1-1; D ambiguous. The source material was PBMCs or T cells enriched from blood (not recorded which). The clonotype comes from a woman aged 18-35 years who had recovered from COVID-19. The CDR3 spells CASSPRGTEAFF. The CDR3 nucleotides are TGCGCCAGCAGCCCCCGGGGTACTGAAGCTTTCTTT.